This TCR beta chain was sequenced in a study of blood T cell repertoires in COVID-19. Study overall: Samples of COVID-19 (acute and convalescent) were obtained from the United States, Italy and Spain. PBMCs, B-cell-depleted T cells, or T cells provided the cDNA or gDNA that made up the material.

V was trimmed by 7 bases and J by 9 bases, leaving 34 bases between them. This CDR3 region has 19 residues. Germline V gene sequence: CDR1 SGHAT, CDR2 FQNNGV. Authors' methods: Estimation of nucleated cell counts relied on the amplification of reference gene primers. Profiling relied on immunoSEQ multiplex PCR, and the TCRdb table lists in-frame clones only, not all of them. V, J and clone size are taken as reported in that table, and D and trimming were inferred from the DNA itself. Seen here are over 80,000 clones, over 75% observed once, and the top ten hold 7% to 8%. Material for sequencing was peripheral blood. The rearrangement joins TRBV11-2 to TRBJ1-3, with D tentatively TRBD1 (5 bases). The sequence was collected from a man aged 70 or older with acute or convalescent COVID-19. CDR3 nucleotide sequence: TGTGCCAGCAACCAAATAATCAGGGATAACGCGGATGGAACAGGCACCATATATTTT. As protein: CASNQIIRDNADGTGTIYF.